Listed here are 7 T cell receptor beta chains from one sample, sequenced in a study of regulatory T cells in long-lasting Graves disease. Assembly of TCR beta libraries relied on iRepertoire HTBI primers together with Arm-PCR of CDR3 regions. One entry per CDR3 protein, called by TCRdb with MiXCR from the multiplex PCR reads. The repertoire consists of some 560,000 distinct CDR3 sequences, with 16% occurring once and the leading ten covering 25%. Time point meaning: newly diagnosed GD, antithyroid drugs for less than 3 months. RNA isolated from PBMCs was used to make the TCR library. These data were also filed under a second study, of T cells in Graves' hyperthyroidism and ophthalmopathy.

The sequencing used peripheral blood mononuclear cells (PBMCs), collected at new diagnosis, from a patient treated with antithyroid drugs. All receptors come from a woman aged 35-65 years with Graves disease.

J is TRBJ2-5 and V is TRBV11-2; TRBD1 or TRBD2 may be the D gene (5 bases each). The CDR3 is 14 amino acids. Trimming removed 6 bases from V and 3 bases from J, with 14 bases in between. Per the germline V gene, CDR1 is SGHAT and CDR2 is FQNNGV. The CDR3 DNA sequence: TGTGCCAGCAGATCCGGGGCCCTGGAAGAGACCCAGTACTTC. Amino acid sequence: CASRSGALEETQYF.

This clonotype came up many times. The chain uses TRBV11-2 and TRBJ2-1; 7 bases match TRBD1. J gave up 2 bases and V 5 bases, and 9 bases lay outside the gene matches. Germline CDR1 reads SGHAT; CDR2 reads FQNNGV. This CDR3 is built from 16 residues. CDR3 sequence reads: CASSKGMTGTYNEQFF. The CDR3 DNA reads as TGTGCCAGCAGCAAAGGAATGACAGGGACCTACAATGAGCAGTTCTTC.

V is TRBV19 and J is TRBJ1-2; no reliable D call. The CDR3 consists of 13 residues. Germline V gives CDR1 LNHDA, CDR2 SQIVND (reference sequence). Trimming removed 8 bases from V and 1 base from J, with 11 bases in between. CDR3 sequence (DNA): TGTGCCAGTGGTCTAGCCCTTAACTATGGCTACACCTTC. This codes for CASGLALNYGYTF.

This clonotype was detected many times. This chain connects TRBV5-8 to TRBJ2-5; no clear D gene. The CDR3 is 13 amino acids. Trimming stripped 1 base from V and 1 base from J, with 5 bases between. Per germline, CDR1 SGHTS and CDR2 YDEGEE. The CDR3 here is CASSLFTQETQYF. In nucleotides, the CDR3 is TGTGCCAGCAGCTTGTTCACCCAAGAGACCCAGTACTTC.

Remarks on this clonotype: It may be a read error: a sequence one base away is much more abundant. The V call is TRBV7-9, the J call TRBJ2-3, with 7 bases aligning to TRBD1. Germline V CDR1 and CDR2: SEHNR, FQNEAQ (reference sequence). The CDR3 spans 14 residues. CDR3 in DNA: TGTGCCAGCATGCCGGGACAGCGCACAGATATGCAGTATTTT. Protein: CASMPGQRTDMQYF.

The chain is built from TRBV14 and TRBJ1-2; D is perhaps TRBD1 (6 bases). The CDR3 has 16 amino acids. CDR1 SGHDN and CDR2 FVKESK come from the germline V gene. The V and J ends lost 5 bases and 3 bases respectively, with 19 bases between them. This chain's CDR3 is CASSIRSQGNYYGYTF. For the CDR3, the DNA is TGTGCCAGCAGCATAAGGTCGCAGGGGAATTACTATGGCTACACCTTC.

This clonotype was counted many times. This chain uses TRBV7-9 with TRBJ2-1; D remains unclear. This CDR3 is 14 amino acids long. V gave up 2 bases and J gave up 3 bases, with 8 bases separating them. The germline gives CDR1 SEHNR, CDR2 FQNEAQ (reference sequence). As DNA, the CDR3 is TGTGCCAGCAGCTTATCCCAGGACTACAATGAGCAGTTCTTC. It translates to CASSLSQDYNEQFF.